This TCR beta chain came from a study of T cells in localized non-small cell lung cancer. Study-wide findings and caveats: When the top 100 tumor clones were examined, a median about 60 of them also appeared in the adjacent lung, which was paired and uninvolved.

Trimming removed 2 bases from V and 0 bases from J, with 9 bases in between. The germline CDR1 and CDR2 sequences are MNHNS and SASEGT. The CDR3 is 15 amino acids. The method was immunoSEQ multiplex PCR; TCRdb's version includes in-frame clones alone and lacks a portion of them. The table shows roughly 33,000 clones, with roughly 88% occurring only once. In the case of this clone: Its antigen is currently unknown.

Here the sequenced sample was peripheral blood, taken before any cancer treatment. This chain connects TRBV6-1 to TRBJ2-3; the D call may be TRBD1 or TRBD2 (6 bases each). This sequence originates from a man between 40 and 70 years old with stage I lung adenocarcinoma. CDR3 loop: CASSESGASTDTQYF. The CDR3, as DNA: TGTGCCAGCAGTGAATCGGGGGCTAGCACAGATACGCAGTATTTT.